This T cell receptor beta chain was found in a study of shared clonotypes between healthy human individuals. A CD45RA-negative memory subset and a CD45RA+ naive subset were separated from the CD4+ cells. The assay was run at deep level. Assay: immunoSEQ multiplex PCR; the TCRdb copy retains only in-frame clones and omits some. The table lists millions of clones, 85% to 95% of them singletons. The CDR3 runs to 15 residues. Germline loops: CDR1 SGHRS, CDR2 YFSETQ. V lost 6 bases, J lost 4 bases, and 19 bases lay in between. The clonotype originates from a man aged 18 to 35 in good health. The material sequenced was naive CD4+ T cells sorted from blood. Subset in this sample: CD45RA+ positively selected. The gene calls are TRBV5-1 and TRBJ1-1; TRBD1 might be the D (6 bases). Here the CDR3 DNA reads TGCGCCAGCACCCTCTCGGGGGCAGGGCTCACTGAAGCTTTCTTT. It specifies CASTLSGAGLTEAFF.